The 21 T cell receptor beta chains given below trace back to one sample, sequenced in a study of blood T cell repertoires in COVID-19. Some clones are missing from TCRdb's copy, which holds only in-frame ones; the method was immunoSEQ multiplex PCR. This sample has some 300,000 clones, with around 90% found just once. The sequenced sample consisted of PBMCs or T cells enriched from blood (not recorded which). The receptors were gathered from a woman in her late teens or twenties with acute COVID-19.

Regarding this clone: In the same sample, other DNA sequences code for this CDR3. The chain joins TRBV28 to TRBJ1-4; D is unresolved. CDR1 is MDHEN, CDR2 SYDVKM, per germline. The CDR3 runs to 13 residues. Trimming took off 2 bases at V and 5 bases at J, with 6 bases between the two ends. The CDR3 sequence: CASSLAGNEKLFF. The DNA of the CDR3 is TGTGCCAGCAGTTTAGCGGGGAATGAAAAACTGTTTTTT.

This clone was seen only a few times. This chain links TRBV28 with TRBJ1-3; no reliable D call. Germline V gene sequence: CDR1 MDHEN, CDR2 SYDVKM. This CDR3 has 15 amino acids. The germline V and J ends were trimmed by 11 bases and 0 bases, with 17 bases remaining between them. CDR3 in amino acids: CARRVRAGSGNTIYF. CDR3 coding DNA: TGTGCCCGGAGGGTAAGGGCAGGCTCTGGAAACACCATATATTTT.

This chain links TRBV5-1 with TRBJ2-3; 7 positions match TRBD2. Per germline, CDR1 SGHRS and CDR2 YFSETQ. After removal of 6 bases from V and 4 bases from J, the junction contained 11 bases not matched to a gene. CDR3 size: 15 residues. This CDR3 is CASTRQRGGADTQYF. In DNA, the CDR3 is TGCGCCAGCACCCGCCAGCGGGGAGGGGCAGATACGCAGTATTTT.

The chain is built from TRBV9 and TRBJ1-5, with D possibly being TRBD1 (5 bases). This CDR3 has 15 amino acids. Germline CDR1 and CDR2: SGDLS and YYNGEE. Trimming cost V 4 bases and J 3 bases, with 14 bases left between them. CDR3 amino acids: CASSPSWTYNQPQHF. CDR3 DNA: TGTGCCAGCAGCCCCTCGTGGACATACAATCAGCCCCAGCATTTT.

The chain couples TRBV7-2 to TRBJ2-3, with D tentatively TRBD2 (5 bases). This CDR3 has 15 residues. The V gene lost 5 bases and the J gene lost 3 bases, with 15 bases spanning the gap. The germline V gene encodes CDR1 SGHTA and CDR2 FQGNSA. The CDR3 region is CASSPLVRATDTQYF. In DNA, the CDR3 is TGTGCCAGCAGCCCTTTGGTGAGGGCGACAGATACGCAGTATTTT.

This clone was detected only a few times. The chain combines TRBV2 with TRBJ1-3; tentatively, D is TRBD1 (5 bases). The V gene's germline CDR1 is SNHLY and CDR2 FYNNEI. Trimming took 4 bases from V and 0 from J, leaving 10 bases between them. CDR3 size: 15 residues. CDR3 nucleotide sequence: TGTGCCAGCAGTGCCGACAGTTACTCTGGAAACACCATATATTTT. This encodes CASSADSYSGNTIYF.

The V gene is TRBV3-1 (or the pseudogene TRBV3-2), the J gene TRBJ1-3; tentative D call: TRBD1 (6 bases). Germline V CDR1 and CDR2: LGHDT, YNNKEL (reference sequence). V lost 1 base to trimming and J lost 4 bases, with 26 bases between them. CDR3 length: 20 amino acids. The DNA of the CDR3 is TGTGCCAGCAGCCAAGGTGGGTTAGGAAGACAGGCTGGGGAAGGAAACACCATATATTTT. It codes for CASSQGGLGRQAGEGNTIYF.

The chain is built from TRBV24-1 and TRBJ2-1; 8 nucleotides line up with TRBD1. The germline CDR1 and CDR2 sequences are KGHDR and SFDVKD. With V trimmed by 2 bases and J by 5 bases, 7 bases remained unmatched. This CDR3 spans 16 amino acids. CDR3 sequence (DNA): TGTGCCACCAGTGATTCCCCGGGACAGGTAAACAATGAGCAGTTCTTC. Its translation is CATSDSPGQVNNEQFF.

This chain joins TRBV28 and TRBJ1-2, with 9 bases identical to TRBD1. V was pared by 3 bases and J by 10 bases, with 6 bases of the junction left unmatched. The CDR3 contains 13 residues. Per the germline V gene, CDR1 is MDHEN and CDR2 is SYDVKM. CDR3 in DNA: TGTGCCAGCAGTTTCGGACAGGGGTTGGACTACACCTTC. Protein: CASSFGQGLDYTF.

This chain links TRBV9 with TRBJ2-5; 7 bases fit TRBD2. Germline CDR1 reads SGDLS; CDR2 reads YYNGEE. The V and J ends lost 4 bases and 5 bases, in that order; junction bases with no gene match: 20. The CDR3 is made up of 18 amino acids. CDR3 protein: CASSLGGTFGGSGETQYF. In DNA form, the CDR3 reads TGTGCCAGCAGCCTCGGGGGTACCTTTGGCGGGAGCGGGGAGACCCAGTACTTC.

This chain uses TRBV6-4 with TRBJ2-4, with unresolved D. V lost 3 bases, J lost 0 bases, and 9 bases lay in between. Germline V lookup: CDR1 MRHNA, CDR2 SNTAGT. The CDR3 loop spans 15 amino acids. CDR3 nucleotides: TGTGCCAGCAGTGAACAGTCGCTAGCCAAAAACATTCAGTACTTC. It yields the protein CASSEQSLAKNIQYF.

CDR3 DNA sequence: TGTGCCACCAGTGTTCAGGGGTTGGGAGAGACCCAGTACTTC. Translated, it gives CATSVQGLGETQYF. The V call is TRBV24-1, the J call TRBJ2-5, with D perhaps matching TRBD1 (6 bases). Germline values: CDR1 KGHDR, CDR2 SFDVKD. The CDR3 runs to 14 residues. V lost 5 bases, J lost 4 bases, and 13 bases lay in between.

This clone was observed a single time. The gene calls are TRBV28 and TRBJ2-7; 7 bases fit TRBD1. The CDR3 consists of 15 residues. V gave up 3 bases and J gave up 1 base; unmatched junction bases: 6. CDR1 is MDHEN, CDR2 SYDVKM, per germline. CDR3 nucleotides: TGTGCCAGCAGTTTCCCCGACAGGGCGTCCTACGAGCAGTACTTC. As protein: CASSFPDRASYEQYF.

This chain uses TRBV27 with TRBJ1-5, with a possible D match to TRBD1 (5 bases). This CDR3 is built from 14 residues. Germline V gene lookup returns CDR1 MNHEY and CDR2 SMNVEV (reference sequence). V dropped 6 bases and J dropped 5 bases, with 14 bases sitting between them. The CDR3 loop reads CASSGGPMHQPQHF. The DNA for the CDR3 is TGTGCCAGCAGCGGGGGTCCTATGCATCAGCCCCAGCATTTT.

The gene calls are TRBV5-1 and TRBJ1-2; D unclear. There are 14 residues in the CDR3. Germline V gene sequence: CDR1 SGHRS, CDR2 YFSETQ. The ends were cut back, 0 bases at V and 0 bases at J, with 6 bases in the middle. CDR3 in DNA: TGCGCCAGCAGCTTGGGACACCCTAACTATGGCTACACCTTC. This codes for CASSLGHPNYGYTF.

Concerning this clone: Other nucleotide sequences from this sample produce the same CDR3. The rearrangement uses TRBV28 and TRBJ1-2; 8 bases match TRBD1. Germline CDR1 is MDHEN and CDR2 is SYDVKM. The CDR3 consists of 13 residues. Trimming took 5 bases from V and 8 from J; bases not matched to a gene: 7. As DNA, the CDR3 is TGTGCCAGCAGTCCCACAGGGGGGTACGGCTACACCTTC. Translated, it gives CASSPTGGYGYTF.

The chain is built from TRBV11-1 and TRBJ2-3; TRBD2 matches 8 bases. The germline V gene has CDR1 SGHAT and CDR2 FQDESV (reference sequence). With V trimmed by 6 bases and J by 0 bases, 8 bases remained unmatched. This CDR3 region has 16 residues. The CDR3 nucleotides read TGTGCCAGCAGTTACCGGGGGGGTTCTAGCACAGATACGCAGTATTTT. Translating it yields CASSYRGGSSTDTQYF.

This CDR3 reads CASSGRWTSGSYEQYF. As DNA, the CDR3 is TGTGCCAGCAGCGGACGATGGACTAGCGGCTCCTACGAGCAGTACTTC. The chain combines TRBV28 with TRBJ2-7, with TRBD2 matching over 10 bases. The CDR3 runs to 16 residues. The junction had 8 bases not matched to a gene; V was cut back by 6 bases and J by 0 bases. Germline V gene lookup returns CDR1 MDHEN and CDR2 SYDVKM.

The chain recombines TRBV7-9 with TRBJ2-5, with TRBD1 as a possible D gene (6 bases). V dropped 5 bases and J dropped 5 bases, with 18 bases sitting between them. This CDR3 contains 15 residues. CDR1 is SEHNR and CDR2 is FQNEAQ in the germline V gene (reference sequence). The CDR3 spells CASSPPTGHRETQYF. CDR3 coding DNA: TGTGCCAGCAGCCCCCCGACAGGCCATAGGGAGACCCAGTACTTC.

This clone is a singleton in its sample. The CDR3 DNA sequence: TGCGCCAGCAGTGGCAGAGGGGAGACCCAGTACTTC. Its translation is CASSGRGETQYF. The V call is TRBV10-1, the J call TRBJ2-5, with a weak D call TRBD2 (5 bases). This CDR3 is built from 12 residues. CDR1 and CDR2 from the germline V gene are WNHNN and SYGVQD (reference sequence). V was shortened by 4 bases and J by 5 bases, with 8 bases between the two germline ends.

The V gene is TRBV11-2, the J gene TRBJ2-7, with 9 bases aligning to TRBD2. The CDR3 covers 14 residues. CDR1 and CDR2 from the germline V gene are SGHAT and FQNNGV. The V segment lost 5 bases and the J segment 3 bases; nucleotides outside the gene matches: 5. Written as DNA, the CDR3 is TGTGCCAGCAGCCGTAGCGGGAGCTTCTACGAGCAGTACTTC. Encoded protein: CASSRSGSFYEQYF.